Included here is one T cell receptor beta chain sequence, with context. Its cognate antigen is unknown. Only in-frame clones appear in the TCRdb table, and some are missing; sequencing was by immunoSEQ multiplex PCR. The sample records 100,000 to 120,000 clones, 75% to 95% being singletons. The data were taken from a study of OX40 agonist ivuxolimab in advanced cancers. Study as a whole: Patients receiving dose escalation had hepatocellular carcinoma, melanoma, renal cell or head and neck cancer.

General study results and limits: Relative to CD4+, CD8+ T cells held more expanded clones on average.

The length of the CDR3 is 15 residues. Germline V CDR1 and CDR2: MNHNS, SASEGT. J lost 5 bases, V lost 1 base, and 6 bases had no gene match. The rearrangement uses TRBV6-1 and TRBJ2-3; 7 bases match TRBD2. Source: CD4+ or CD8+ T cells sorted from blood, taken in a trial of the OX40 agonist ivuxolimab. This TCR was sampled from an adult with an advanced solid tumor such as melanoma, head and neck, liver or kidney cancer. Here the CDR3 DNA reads TGTGCCAGCAGTGAAGGGGGAGGGCCGGGAGATACGCAGTATTTT. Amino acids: CASSEGGGPGDTQYF.